Detailed here is one T cell receptor (beta chain). The data were produced by immunoSEQ multiplex PCR, yet TCRdb's version contains in-frame clones alone and is incomplete. Of roughly 130,000 clones listed, about 88% are singletons. Time point: blood 2 weeks post-SBRT. Treatment described: 15 Gy SBRT to primary tumor, nephrectomy 4 weeks later. Radiation-treated patients gave blood at baseline, week 2 and week 4. This entry comes from a study of radiation and T cells in renal cell carcinoma. Germline assignment: CDR1 LNHDA and CDR2 SQIVND (reference sequence). V shed 7 bases, J shed 5 bases, and the junction held 5 bases outside the gene matches. This CDR3 comprises 13 residues.

The chain couples TRBV19 to TRBJ1-2, with 9 bases that match TRBD1. The material was blood, obtained from a patient whose treatment included radiotherapy and nephrectomy. The TCR was taken from an older woman with renal cell carcinoma. The DNA of the CDR3 is TGTGCCAGTATTAGGGGACAGGGATATGGCTACACCTTC. It specifies CASIRGQGYGYTF.